This T cell receptor beta chain was profiled in a study of shared clonotypes between healthy human individuals. General study findings and limits: Only a few donors were included, so the genetic and exposure-history diversity represented was limited. Though the depth was large, rarefaction showed that sorted-subset sequencing was incomplete. Shared clonotypes: about 4.6% naive CD4, under 4% naive CD8, 2.3% memory CD4, more than 0.3% memory CD8.

A word on this clone: Its specificity is not known.

Negatively enriched CD4+ T cells were divided by CD45RA into naive and memory. Clones were sequenced by immunoSEQ multiplex PCR, and TCRdb holds only the in-frame ones, with some missing. The data contain 2,500,000 or so clones, over 85% of them singletons. CDR3 length: 17 residues. J was trimmed by 4 bases and V by 4 bases; bases with no gene match: 14. Looked up from germline, CDR1 is SGHTA and CDR2 is FQGNSA. This clonotype was obtained from a young man in good health. The chain recombines TRBV7-2 with TRBJ2-7, with TRBD2 matching over 9 bases. The sequencing input was naive CD4+ T cells sorted from blood. Subset reported: CD45RA+ positively selected. CDR3 protein: CASSYYIAGASFYEQYF. CDR3 sequence (DNA): TGTGCCAGCAGCTATTATATAGCGGGAGCGTCCTTTTACGAGCAGTACTTC.